This T cell receptor beta chain was retrieved from a study of early T cells in non-severe SARS-CoV-2 infection. Study-level background: Chains were not paired, and sequencing was done on bulk RNA from unsorted whole blood.

The CDR3 extends over 14 amino acids. V was shortened by 4 bases and J by 0 bases, with 11 bases between the two germline ends. From germline, CDR1 is SGHRS and CDR2 YFSETQ. Attachment of unique molecular identifiers was made to individual cDNA molecules. In TCRdb, the 5' RACE reads were re-called with MiXCR into one record per CDR3 protein. The sample holds about 81,000 distinct CDR3 sequences, 5% to 6.5% seen once. The gene calls are TRBV5-1 and TRBJ2-7; D is unclear. The sample comprised whole blood. The sequence came from an adult who was a healthcare worker with PCR-confirmed SARS-CoV-2 infection or an uninfected control (not recorded which). CDR3 amino acids: CASSLDSGSYEQYF. The CDR3 DNA follows: TGCGCCAGCAGCCTGGATTCTGGCTCCTACGAGCAGTACTTC.